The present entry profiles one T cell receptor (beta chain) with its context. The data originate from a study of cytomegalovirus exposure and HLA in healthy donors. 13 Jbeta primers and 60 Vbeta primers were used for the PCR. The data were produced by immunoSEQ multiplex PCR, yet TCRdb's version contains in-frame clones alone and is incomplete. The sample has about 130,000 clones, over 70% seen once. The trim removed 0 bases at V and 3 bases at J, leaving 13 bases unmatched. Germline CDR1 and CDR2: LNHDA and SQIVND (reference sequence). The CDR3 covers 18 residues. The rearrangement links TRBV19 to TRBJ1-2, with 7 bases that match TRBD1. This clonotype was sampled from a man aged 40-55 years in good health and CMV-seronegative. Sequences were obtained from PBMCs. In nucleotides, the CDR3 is TGTGCCAGTAGTATAGATCACCTAAAGGGGACAGACCACTATGGCTACACCTTC. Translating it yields CASSIDHLKGTDHYGYTF. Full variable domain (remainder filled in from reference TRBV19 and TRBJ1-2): DGGITQSPKYLFRKEGQNVTLSCEQNLNHDAMYWYRQDPGQGLRLIYYSQIVNDFQKGDIAEGYSVSREKKESFPLTVTSAQKNPTAFYLCASSIDHLKGTDHYGYTFGSGTRLTVV.